This TCR beta chain was captured in a study of blood T cells in healthy people across ages. As regards this clonotype: Its cognate antigen is unknown.

Through a sample-barcoded 5' primer and a J-beta primer mix, a second PCR was run for roughly 6 to 11 cycles. Any given sample supplied a minimum of 3 million CDR3-containing paired-end reads. TCRdb reprocessed the 5' RACE reads via MiXCR and lists one record per CDR3 protein. The table has 1.5 million to 1.9 million distinct CDR3 sequences, approximately 43% seen once. Study findings and constraints: Bulk PBMC profiling left naive and antigen-experienced comparisons inconclusive. Not knowing donor CMV status may have confounded expanded clonotype changes.

The study isolated at least 6.5 million PBMCs from each sample. CDR3 length equals 16 residues. V was pared by 7 bases and J by 0 bases, with 10 bases of the junction left unmatched. Germline values: CDR1 SGHTA, CDR2 FQGNSA. The V gene is TRBV7-2, the J gene TRBJ1-2; TRBD1 aligns across 8 bases. The sequenced material came from blood. The clonotype comes from a woman aged 18-35 years in good health. CDR3 region: CASTNRRGPTNYGYTF. The CDR3 bases are TGTGCCAGCACCAACCGCAGGGGGCCGACTAACTATGGCTACACCTTC.